The entry below describes one TCR beta chain. These data are taken from a study of blood T cells in healthy people across ages. V lost 4 bases to trimming and J lost 0 bases; unmatched junction nucleotides: 11. This CDR3 contains 17 residues. The germline gives CDR1 DFQATT, CDR2 SNEGSKA (reference sequence). A sample-barcoded 5' primer and a J-beta primer mix were used in a second PCR of roughly 6 to 11 cycles. TCRdb itself ran the 5' RACE reads through MiXCR, one entry per CDR3 protein. The sample lists about 640,000 distinct CDR3 sequences; approximately 59% were seen once. The chain links TRBV20-1 to TRBJ2-3, with TRBD2 matching 9 bases. This receptor was identified in a man aged 55 to 70 in good health. The specimen sequenced was blood. The chain's CDR3 is CSATGTSPTPSTDTQYF. The CDR3, as DNA: TGCAGTGCTACCGGGACTAGCCCCACTCCTAGCACAGATACGCAGTATTTT.